This TCR beta chain is from a study of beta chain features in type 1 diabetes. General study points: All four CD4+ subsets of Type 1 diabetes patients contained TCRB CDR3s that were moderately but significantly shorter.

Expressed TCRB transcripts were sequenced, since all the RNA that had been isolated was reverse transcribed. Using immunoSEQ multiplex PCR, the repertoire was profiled, and TCRdb retains in-frame clones only, with some absent. The top ten clones hold about 0.08% of a sample with roughly 220,000 clones, 16% of them seen once. Concerning this clone itself: Its target is not known.

Sample: naive CD4+ T cells from blood. This clonotype was obtained from a man under 40 with type 1 diabetes.

CDR3 nucleotides: TGTGCCAGCAGTGGCAGGAGTAGGGACAATGAGCAGTTCTTC. Translation gives CASSGRSRDNEQFF. The chain carries TRBV6-6 and TRBJ2-1; D remains unclear. V was cut by 5 bases and J by 5 bases, with 13 bases left in between. Germline V lookup: CDR1 MNHNY, CDR2 SVGAGI (reference sequence). The length of the CDR3 is 14 residues.